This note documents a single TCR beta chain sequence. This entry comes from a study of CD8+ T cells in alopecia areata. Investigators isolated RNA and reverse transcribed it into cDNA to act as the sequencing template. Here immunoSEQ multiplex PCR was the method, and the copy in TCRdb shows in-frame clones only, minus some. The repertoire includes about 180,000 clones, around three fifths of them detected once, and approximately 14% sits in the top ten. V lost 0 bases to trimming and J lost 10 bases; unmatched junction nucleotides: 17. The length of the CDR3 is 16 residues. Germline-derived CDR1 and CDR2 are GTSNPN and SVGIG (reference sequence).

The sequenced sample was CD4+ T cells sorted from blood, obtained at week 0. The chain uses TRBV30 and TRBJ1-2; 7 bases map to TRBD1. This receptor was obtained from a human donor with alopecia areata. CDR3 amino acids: CAWSVRGTGQFRVYTF. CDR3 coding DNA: TGTGCCTGGAGTGTACGGGGAACGGGACAGTTTAGGGTCTACACCTTC.